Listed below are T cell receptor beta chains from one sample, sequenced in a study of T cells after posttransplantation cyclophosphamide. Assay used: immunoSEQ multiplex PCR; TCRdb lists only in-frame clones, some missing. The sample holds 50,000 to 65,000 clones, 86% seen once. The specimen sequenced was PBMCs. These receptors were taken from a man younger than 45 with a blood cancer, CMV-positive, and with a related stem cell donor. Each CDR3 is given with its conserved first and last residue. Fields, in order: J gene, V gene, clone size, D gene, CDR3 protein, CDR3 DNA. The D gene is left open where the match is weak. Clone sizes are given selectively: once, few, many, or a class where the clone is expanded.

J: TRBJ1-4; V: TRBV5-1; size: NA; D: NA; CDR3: CASSQLPPGVDEKLFF; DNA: TGCGCCAGCAGCCAACTCCCGCCAGGGGTAGATGAAAAACTGTTTTTT
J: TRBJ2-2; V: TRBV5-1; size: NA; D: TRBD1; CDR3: CASSLTGQGASGELFF; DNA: TGCGCCAGCAGCTTGACTGGACAGGGGGCTTCGGGGGAGCTGTTTTTT
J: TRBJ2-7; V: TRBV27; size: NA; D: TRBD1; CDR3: CASRDRGHEQYF; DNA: TGTGCCAGCCGGGACAGGGGTCACGAGCAGTACTTC
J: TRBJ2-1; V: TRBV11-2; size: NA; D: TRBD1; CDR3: CASSLVTGVHEQFF; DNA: TGTGCCAGCAGCTTAGTGACAGGGGTCCATGAGCAGTTCTTC
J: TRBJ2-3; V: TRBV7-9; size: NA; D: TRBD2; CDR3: CASSLGTSGLDTQYF; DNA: TGTGCCAGCAGCCTGGGGACTAGCGGGCTAGATACGCAGTATTTT
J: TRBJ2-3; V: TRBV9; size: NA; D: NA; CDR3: CASSVGVGASTDTQYF; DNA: TGTGCCAGCAGCGTAGGGGTGGGGGCGAGCACAGATACGCAGTATTTT
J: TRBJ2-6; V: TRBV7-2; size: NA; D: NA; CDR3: CASSPTSSGANVLTF; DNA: TGTGCCAGCAGCCCAACGAGCTCTGGGGCCAACGTCCTGACTTTC
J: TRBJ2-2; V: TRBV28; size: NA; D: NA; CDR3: CASSFITDTGELFF; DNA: TGTGCCAGCAGTTTCATCACGGACACCGGGGAGCTGTTTTTT
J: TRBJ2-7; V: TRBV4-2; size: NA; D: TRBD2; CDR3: CASSQVAGGPSYEQYF; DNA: TGTGCCAGCAGCCAAGTCGCGGGAGGGCCTTCCTACGAGCAGTACTTC
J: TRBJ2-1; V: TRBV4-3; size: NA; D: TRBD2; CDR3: CASSRGTSGSEREQFF; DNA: TGCGCCAGCAGCCGAGGGACTAGCGGGAGCGAACGTGAGCAGTTCTTC
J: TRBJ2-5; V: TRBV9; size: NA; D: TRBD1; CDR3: CASSGRGLHEETQYF; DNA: TGTGCCAGCAGCGGCAGGGGGCTCCATGAAGAGACCCAGTACTTC
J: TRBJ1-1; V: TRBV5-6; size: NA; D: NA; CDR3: CASSAGTEAFF; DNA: TGTGCCAGCAGCGCCGGCACTGAAGCTTTCTTT
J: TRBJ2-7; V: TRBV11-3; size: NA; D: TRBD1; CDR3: CASSSTGAALGEQYF; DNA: TGTGCCAGCAGCTCAACAGGGGCGGCCCTAGGTGAGCAGTACTTC
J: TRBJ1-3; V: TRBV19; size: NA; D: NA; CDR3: CASNHPRGFSGNTIYF; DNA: TGTGCCAGTAACCACCCTAGAGGTTTCTCTGGAAACACCATATATTTT
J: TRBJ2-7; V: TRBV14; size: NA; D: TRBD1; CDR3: CASSLGQGSVSSYEQYF; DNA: TGTGCCAGCAGCCTCGGACAGGGGTCGGTTAGCTCCTACGAGCAGTACTTC
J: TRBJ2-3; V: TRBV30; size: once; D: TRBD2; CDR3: CAWAGGADTQYF; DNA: TGTGCCTGGGCGGGGGGCGCAGATACGCAGTATTTT
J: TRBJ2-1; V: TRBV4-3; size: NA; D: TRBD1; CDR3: CASSQDIFRRDRGGNEQFF; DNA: TGCGCCAGCAGCCAAGATATCTTTAGAAGGGACAGGGGAGGCAATGAGCAGTTCTTC
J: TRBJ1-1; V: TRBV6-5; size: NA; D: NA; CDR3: CASSYSTENTEAFF; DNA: TGTGCCAGCAGTTACTCGACAGAGAACACTGAAGCTTTCTTT
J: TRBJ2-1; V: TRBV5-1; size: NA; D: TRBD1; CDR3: CASSIRGTGPRNEQFF; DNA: TGCGCCAGCAGCATCCGCGGGACAGGGCCGAGGAATGAGCAGTTCTTC
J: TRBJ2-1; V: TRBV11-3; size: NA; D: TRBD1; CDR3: CASSVRGTGGNEQFF; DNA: TGTGCCAGCAGCGTCCGCGGGACAGGGGGCAATGAGCAGTTCTTC